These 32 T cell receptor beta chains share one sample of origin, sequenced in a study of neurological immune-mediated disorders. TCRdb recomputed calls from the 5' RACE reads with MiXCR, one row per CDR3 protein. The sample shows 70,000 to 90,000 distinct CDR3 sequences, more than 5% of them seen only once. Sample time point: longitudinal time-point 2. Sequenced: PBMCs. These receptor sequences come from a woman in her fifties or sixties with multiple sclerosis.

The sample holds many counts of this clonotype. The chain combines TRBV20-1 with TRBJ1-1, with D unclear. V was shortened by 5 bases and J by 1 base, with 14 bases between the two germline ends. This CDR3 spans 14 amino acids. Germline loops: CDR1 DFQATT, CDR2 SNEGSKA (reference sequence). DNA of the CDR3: TGCAGTGCTCAAGACCGGCTAAAGAACACTGAAGCTTTCTTT. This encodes CSAQDRLKNTEAFF.

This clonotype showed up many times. The CDR3, as DNA: TGTGCCAGCAGTTACGGAGGGTTTAACTATGGCTACACCTTC. It encodes CASSYGGFNYGYTF. The gene calls are TRBV6-6 and TRBJ1-2, with D hard to call. The CDR3 runs to 14 residues. CDR1 and CDR2 (germline): MNHNY, SVGAGI (reference sequence). The V gene lost 2 bases and the J gene lost 1 base, with 8 bases spanning the gap.

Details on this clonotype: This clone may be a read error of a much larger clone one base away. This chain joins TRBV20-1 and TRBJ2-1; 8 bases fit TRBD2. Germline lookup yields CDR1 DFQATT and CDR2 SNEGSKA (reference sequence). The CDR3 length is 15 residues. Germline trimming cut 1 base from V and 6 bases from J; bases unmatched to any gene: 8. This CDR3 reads CSARADVGGVNEQFF. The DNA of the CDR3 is TGCAGTGCTAGAGCCGACGTCGGGGGGGTCAATGAGCAGTTCTTC.

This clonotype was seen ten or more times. As DNA, the CDR3 is TGCGCCAGCAGCTCCCGAACTAGCGTCGGGGGTAGAAATGAGCAGTTCTTC. This gives the protein CASSSRTSVGGRNEQFF. The chain couples TRBV5-1 to TRBJ2-1; 7 bases fit TRBD2. V shed 3 bases and J 7 bases; nucleotides not matched to a gene: 16. The CDR3 is 17 residues long. The germline V gene encodes CDR1 SGHRS and CDR2 YFSETQ.

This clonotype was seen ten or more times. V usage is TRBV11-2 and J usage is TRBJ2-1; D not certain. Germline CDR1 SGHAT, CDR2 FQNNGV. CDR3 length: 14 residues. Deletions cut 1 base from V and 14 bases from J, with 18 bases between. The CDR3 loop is CASSLVVRAGQKFF. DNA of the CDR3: TGTGCCAGCAGCTTAGTAGTCCGCGCCGGTCAGAAGTTCTTC.

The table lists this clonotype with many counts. CDR3 DNA: TGTGCCAGCAGCCAAGGACAGGGAGTTTCTCAGCCCCAGCATTTT. Amino acids: CASSQGQGVSQPQHF. V gene TRBV2 combines with J gene TRBJ1-5, with 8 positions matching TRBD1. Germline V CDR1 and CDR2: SNHLY, FYNNEI. The CDR3 consists of 15 residues. V gave up 6 bases and J gave up 6 bases; unmatched junction bases: 10.

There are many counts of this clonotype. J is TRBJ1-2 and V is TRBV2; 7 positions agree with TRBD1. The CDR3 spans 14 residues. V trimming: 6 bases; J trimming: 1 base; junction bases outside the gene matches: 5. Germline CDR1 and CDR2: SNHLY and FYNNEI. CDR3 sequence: CASRRGQVNYGYTF. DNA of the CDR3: TGTGCCAGCAGGCGTGGACAGGTTAACTATGGCTACACCTTC.

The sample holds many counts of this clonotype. The CDR3 DNA is TGCGCCAGCAGCTTGGTATCTGGAGCTAATGAAAAACTGTTTTTT. This codes for CASSLVSGANEKLFF. The rearrangement joins TRBV5-1 to TRBJ1-4; D is undetermined. Trimming removed 0 bases at V and 3 bases at J, with 9 bases between. CDR1 and CDR2 (germline): SGHRS, YFSETQ. The CDR3 is 15 residues long.

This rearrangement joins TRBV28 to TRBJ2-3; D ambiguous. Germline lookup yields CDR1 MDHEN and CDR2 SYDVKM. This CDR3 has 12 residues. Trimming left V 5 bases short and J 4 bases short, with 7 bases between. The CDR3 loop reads CASSLQADTQYF. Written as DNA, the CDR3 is TGTGCCAGCAGTCTCCAGGCAGATACGCAGTATTTT.

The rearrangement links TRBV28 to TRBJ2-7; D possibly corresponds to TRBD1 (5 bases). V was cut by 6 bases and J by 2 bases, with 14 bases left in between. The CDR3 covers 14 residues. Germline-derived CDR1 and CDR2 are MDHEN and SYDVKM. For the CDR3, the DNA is TGTGCCAGCAGGTTACGCAGGGCAGCCTACGAGCAGTACTTC. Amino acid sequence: CASRLRRAAYEQYF.

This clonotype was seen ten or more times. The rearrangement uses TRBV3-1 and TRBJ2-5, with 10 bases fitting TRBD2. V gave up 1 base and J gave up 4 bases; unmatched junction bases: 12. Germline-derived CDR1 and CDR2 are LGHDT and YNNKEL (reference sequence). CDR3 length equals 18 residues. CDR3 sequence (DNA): TGTGCCAGCAGCCAAGGTGGACTAGCGGAGTGGTGGGGAGAGACCCAGTACTTC. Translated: CASSQGGLAEWWGETQYF.

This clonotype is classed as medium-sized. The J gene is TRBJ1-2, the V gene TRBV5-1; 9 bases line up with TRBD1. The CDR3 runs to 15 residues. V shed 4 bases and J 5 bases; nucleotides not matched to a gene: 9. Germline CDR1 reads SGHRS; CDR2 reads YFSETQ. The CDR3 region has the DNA TGCGCCAGCAGCCCGGGGACAGGGAGTCAATATGGCTACACCTTC. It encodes CASSPGTGSQYGYTF.

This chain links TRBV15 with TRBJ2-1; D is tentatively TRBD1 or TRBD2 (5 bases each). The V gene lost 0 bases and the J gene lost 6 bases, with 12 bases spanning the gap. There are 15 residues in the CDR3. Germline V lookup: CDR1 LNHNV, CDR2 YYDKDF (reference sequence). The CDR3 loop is CATSRDLGAPNEQFF. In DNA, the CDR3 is TGTGCCACCAGCAGAGATCTCGGGGCCCCCAATGAGCAGTTCTTC.

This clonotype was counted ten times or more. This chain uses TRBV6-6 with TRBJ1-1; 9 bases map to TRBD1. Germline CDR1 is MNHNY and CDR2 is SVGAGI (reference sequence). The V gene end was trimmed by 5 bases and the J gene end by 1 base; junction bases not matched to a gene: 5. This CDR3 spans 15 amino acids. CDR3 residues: CASSNRGRGNTEAFF. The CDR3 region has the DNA TGTGCCAGCAGTAACAGGGGGCGGGGGAACACTGAAGCTTTCTTT.

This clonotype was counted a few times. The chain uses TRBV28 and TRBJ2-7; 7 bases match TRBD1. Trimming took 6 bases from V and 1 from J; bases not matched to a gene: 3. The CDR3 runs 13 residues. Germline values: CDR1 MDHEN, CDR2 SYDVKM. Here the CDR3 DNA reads TGTGCCAGCAGAAGACAGGGTTCCTACGAGCAGTACTTC. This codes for CASRRQGSYEQYF.

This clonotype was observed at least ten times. The CDR3 DNA is TGTGCCACCAGCAGTTACAGGGGACAGGGCAAAGAAAAACTGTTTTTT. Protein product: CATSSYRGQGKEKLFF. The chain recombines TRBV15 with TRBJ1-4; 9 bases are shared with TRBD1. Germline-derived CDR1 and CDR2 are LNHNV and YYDKDF (reference sequence). CDR3 length: 16 amino acids. After removal of 3 bases from V and 8 bases from J, the junction contained 10 bases not matched to a gene.

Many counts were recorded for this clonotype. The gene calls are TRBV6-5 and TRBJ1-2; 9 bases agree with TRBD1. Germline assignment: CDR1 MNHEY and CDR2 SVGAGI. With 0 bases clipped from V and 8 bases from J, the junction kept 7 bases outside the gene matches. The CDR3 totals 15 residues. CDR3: CASSYSRDRDRGYTF. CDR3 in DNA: TGTGCCAGCAGTTACTCGAGGGACAGGGACCGGGGCTACACCTTC.

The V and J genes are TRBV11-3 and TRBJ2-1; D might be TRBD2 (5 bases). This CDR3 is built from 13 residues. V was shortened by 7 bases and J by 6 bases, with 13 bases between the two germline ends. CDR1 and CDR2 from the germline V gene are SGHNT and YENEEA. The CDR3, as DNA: TGTGCCAGCAACCAAACCCGGGGCAATGAGCAGTTCTTC. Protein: CASNQTRGNEQFF.

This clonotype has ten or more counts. CDR3 bases: TGTGCCAGCAGCCGCGGACTAGCGGGGGGCTACACAGATACGCAGTATTTT. Amino acids: CASSRGLAGGYTDTQYF. The rearrangement uses TRBV7-9 and TRBJ2-3, with 14 positions matching TRBD2. This CDR3 comprises 17 residues. J lost 2 bases, V lost 5 bases, and 6 bases had no gene match. CDR1 and CDR2 from the germline V gene are SEHNR and FQNEAQ (reference sequence).

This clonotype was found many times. The CDR3 bases are TGCGCCAGCAGCCAAGTTGGGGCCCGGGGAGAAGGCTACACCTTC. It encodes CASSQVGARGEGYTF. This chain links TRBV4-1 with TRBJ1-2; TRBD1 is a possible D gene (5 bases). Germline V gives CDR1 MGHRA, CDR2 YSYEKL. The CDR3 is made up of 15 amino acids. Between the trimmed V and J ends, which lost 1 base and 8 bases, there was a span of 17 bases.

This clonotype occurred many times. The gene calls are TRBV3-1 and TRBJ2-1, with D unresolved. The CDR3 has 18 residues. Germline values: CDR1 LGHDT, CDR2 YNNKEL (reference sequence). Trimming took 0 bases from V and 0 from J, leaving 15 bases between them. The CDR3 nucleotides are TGTGCCAGCAGCCAAGATCCGTGGAGCCCAAGCTCCTACAATGAGCAGTTCTTC. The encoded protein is CASSQDPWSPSSYNEQFF.

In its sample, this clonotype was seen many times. CDR3 loop: CASSPWDGPTDTQYF. CDR3 bases: TGCGCCAGCAGCCCCTGGGACGGACCCACAGATACGCAGTATTTT. J is TRBJ2-3 and V is TRBV5-1; possibly TRBD1 or TRBD2 for D (5 bases each). Germline V gene sequence: CDR1 SGHRS, CDR2 YFSETQ. The CDR3 runs 15 residues. V dropped 4 bases and J dropped 2 bases, with 14 bases sitting between them.

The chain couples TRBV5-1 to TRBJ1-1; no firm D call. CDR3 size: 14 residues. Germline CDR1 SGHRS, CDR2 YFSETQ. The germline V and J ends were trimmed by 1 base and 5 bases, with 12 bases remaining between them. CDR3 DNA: TGCGCCAGCAGCTTGACCCCTTCGGGAACTGAAGCTTTCTTT. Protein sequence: CASSLTPSGTEAFF. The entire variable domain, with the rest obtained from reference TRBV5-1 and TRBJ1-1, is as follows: KAGVTQTPRYLIKTRGQQVTLSCSPISGHRSVSWYQQTPGQGLQFLFEYFSETQRNKGNFPGRFSGRQFSNSRSEMNVSTLELGDSALYLCASSLTPSGTEAFFGQGTRLTVV.

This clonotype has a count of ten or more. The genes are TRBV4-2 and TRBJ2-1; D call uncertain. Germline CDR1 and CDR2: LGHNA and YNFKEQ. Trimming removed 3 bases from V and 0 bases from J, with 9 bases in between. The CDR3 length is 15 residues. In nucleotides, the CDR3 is TGTGCCAGCAGCCACGGTCCTGACTCCTACAATGAGCAGTTCTTC. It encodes CASSHGPDSYNEQFF.

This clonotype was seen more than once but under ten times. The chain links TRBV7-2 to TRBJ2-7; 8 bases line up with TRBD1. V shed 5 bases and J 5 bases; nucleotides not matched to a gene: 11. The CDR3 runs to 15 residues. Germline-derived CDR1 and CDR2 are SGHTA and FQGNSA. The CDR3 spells CASSPYWGQEDEQYF. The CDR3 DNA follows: TGTGCCAGCAGCCCGTATTGGGGACAGGAGGACGAGCAGTACTTC.

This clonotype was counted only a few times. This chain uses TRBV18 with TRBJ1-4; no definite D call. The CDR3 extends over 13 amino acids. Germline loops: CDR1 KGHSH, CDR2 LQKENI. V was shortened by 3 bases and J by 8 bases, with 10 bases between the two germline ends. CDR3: CASSPALGEKLFF. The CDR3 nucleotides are TGTGCCAGCTCACCCGCACTTGGCGAAAAACTGTTTTTT.

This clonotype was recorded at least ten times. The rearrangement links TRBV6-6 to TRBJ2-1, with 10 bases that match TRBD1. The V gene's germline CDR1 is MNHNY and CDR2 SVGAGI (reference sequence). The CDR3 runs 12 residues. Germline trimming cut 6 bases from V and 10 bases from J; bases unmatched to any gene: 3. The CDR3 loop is CASRTGGAEQFF. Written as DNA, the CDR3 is TGTGCCAGCAGGACAGGGGGCGCGGAGCAGTTCTTC.

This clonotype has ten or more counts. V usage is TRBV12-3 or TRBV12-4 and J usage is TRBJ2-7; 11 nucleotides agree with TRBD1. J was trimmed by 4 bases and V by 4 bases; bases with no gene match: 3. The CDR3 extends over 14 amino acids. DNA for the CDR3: TGTGCCAGCAGTTGGACAGGGGGCGGTTACGAGCAGTACTTC. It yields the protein CASSWTGGGYEQYF.

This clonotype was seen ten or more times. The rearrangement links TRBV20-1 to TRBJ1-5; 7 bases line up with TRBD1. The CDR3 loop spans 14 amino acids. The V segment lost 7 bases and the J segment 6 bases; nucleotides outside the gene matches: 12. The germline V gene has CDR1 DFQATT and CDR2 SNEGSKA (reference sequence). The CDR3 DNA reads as TGCAGTGGGGTTGGAGTCCCAGGGGGTCAGCCCCAGCATTTT. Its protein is CSGVGVPGGQPQHF.

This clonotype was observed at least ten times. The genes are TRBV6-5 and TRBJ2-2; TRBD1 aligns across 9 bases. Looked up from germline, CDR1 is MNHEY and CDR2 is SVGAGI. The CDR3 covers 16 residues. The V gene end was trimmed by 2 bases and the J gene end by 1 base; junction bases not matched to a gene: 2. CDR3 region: CASSYMDRGNTGELFF. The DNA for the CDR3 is TGTGCCAGCAGTTACATGGACAGGGGGAACACCGGGGAGCTGTTTTTT.

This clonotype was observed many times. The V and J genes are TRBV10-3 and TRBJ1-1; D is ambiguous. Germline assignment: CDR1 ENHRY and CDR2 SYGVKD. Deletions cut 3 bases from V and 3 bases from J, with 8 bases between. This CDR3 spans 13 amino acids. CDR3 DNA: TGTGCCATCAGTGACGAGGTCTACACTGAAGCTTTCTTT. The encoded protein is CAISDEVYTEAFF.

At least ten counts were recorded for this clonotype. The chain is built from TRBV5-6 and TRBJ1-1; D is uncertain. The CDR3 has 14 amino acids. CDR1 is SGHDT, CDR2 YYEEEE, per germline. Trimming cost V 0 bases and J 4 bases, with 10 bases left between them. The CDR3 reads CASSLALGGTEAFF. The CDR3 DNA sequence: TGTGCCAGCAGCTTGGCCCTGGGCGGCACTGAAGCTTTCTTT. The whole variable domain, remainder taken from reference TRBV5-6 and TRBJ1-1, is DAGVTQSPTHLIKTRGQQVTLRCSPKSGHDTVSWYQQALGQGPQFIFQYYEEEERQRGNFPDRFSGHQFPNYSSELNVNALLLGDSALYLCASSLALGGTEAFFGQGTRLTVV.